The T cell receptor (beta chain) described here comes from a study of cytomegalovirus exposure and HLA in healthy donors (dated by TCRdb to 2017 to 2019). About the study as a whole: According to an earlier analysis of 587 of the donors, some 170 million T cells yielded 117 million unique TCR beta sequences and more than 250 Gb of sequence data. In an earlier analysis of 550 to 700 of the donors, high-throughput TCR beta sequencing was used to judge whether each TCR beta V gene segment behaved as functional or pseudogenic. To predict cytomegalovirus infection status, the study brought together high-throughput TCR immunosequencing, statistical association of individual TCRs with disease status, and machine learning. The genetic ancestry cluster associated with self-reported Caucasian donors included around 76% of the roughly 360 genotyped donors. The study aimed to test whether cataloging public T cell receptors could reveal signatures of past pathogen exposure. The number of donors typed differed by locus, with roughly 629-640 for A, B, C, DRB1 and DQB1, 522 for DQA1, 600 to 610 for DPA1, and some 440 for DPB1. All discovery cohort repertoires had been generated on a single sequencing platform. The study profiled the T cell repertoires of under 700 subjects by immunosequencing and related them to cytomegalovirus serostatus. Both class I and class II loci were covered by HLA typing, at four-digit resolution. Genome-wide SNP genotypes for about three fifths of the roughly 670 donors were used in a later genetic analysis, which treated that subset as a discovery cohort. Along with the roughly 700-subject first cohort, a separate validation cohort of over a hundred different subjects was used. A later analysis re-examined previously published TCR beta repertoires from just over 650 donors and added high-resolution HLA genotyping to investigate patterns of TCR occurrence. Across approximately 400 genotyped donors of the cohort, an average of approximately 200,000 unique TCR beta nucleotide sequences per donor were sequenced, and 15% to 20% of those sequences were non-productive. Rather than using new phenotypic data, the later analysis identified candidate immune exposures from TCR beta sequences and from how often those sequences occurred across donors. Because of strong linkage in the cohort, a handful of DR-DQ haplotypes were treated as single units for association and clustering. An early release that covered about 600 HLA-typed donors contained approximately 300 gigabases of sequencing data and tens of millions of unique TCR sequences. Donor age, sex, ethnicity and CMV serostatus were compiled together with the repertoire data.

Library preparation employed the immunoSEQ multiplex PCR assay. The multiplex PCR relied on a mix of 60 forward primers for TCR Vbeta segments and 13 reverse primers for TCR Jbeta segments. The CDR3 region of rearranged TCR beta genes was amplified from genomic DNA with a multiplex PCR assay. The Illumina HiSeq System was used to sequence the amplified TCR beta libraries as 87-base-pair reads. The authors' pipeline ran thus. A later analysis tallied about 77 million unique TCR beta chains across the 666 repertoires, and some 10 million of those chains were shared by two or more donors. A nearest-neighbor algorithm error-corrected the raw reads and collapsed the reads into unique sequences, merging closely related sequences to remove PCR and sequencing errors. To assign V, D and J gene segments, CDR3 sequences were aligned to IMGT reference sequences. Each retained sequence needed at least a six-nucleotide match to both a V gene segment and a J gene segment. Rearrangements were classified as productive when the CDR3 lacked stop codons and remained in frame with V and J, and all other rearrangements were classified as non-productive. CDR3 was defined by IMGT convention, running from the second conserved V-encoded cysteine to the conserved J-encoded phenylalanine. Sequences without an unambiguous match to a single V gene segment were excluded from the earlier analysis of about 640 of the donors. In an earlier analysis of several hundred of the donors, a V segment was called functional when productive rearrangements were above 56.7%, and segregating when the standard deviation between donors exceeded 5%. A statistical classification framework was developed to diagnose cytomegalovirus status using the catalog of TCR beta chain sequences. In a later analysis, V and J genes were assigned by comparing TCR nucleotide sequences against IMGT/GENE-DB human TR gene sequences. A later analysis assigned CDR3 sequences and most-parsimonious VDJ recombination scenarios with the TCRdist pipeline. In a later analysis, each TCR beta chain was defined by its CDR3 amino acid sequence together with its V-gene family, and reads lacking a unique V-gene family were excluded. To address suspected cross-contamination and a sequencing artifact, a later analysis removed 450 to 700 highly shared, low-generation-probability nucleotide sequences. In a later analysis, a clonal expansion index was calculated for each public chain from normalized within-repertoire ranks of inferred template counts. A later analysis computed generation probabilities with a VDJ recombination model fitted to out-of-frame rearrangements, and checked the results against IGoR. In a later analysis, hypergeometric tests were used to score TCR-TCR, TCR-HLA and TCR-CMV co-occurrence, with a repertoire-size bias correction applied to TCR pairs. A later analysis estimated false discovery rates by permuting HLA or CMV assignments 20 times. In a later analysis, co-occurring TCRs were grouped using DBSCAN, with TCRdist sequence similarity added in when clustering inside HLA-allele-positive subsets. Repertoires with fewer than 30,000 or more than 120,000 public chains, plus five repertoires with anomalous nucleotide sharing, were excluded from co-occurrence clustering. TCRdb obtained this table from immuneACCESS and retained in-frame rearrangements with V and J assigned. These tables miss some clones; where compared with another copy, unresolved V genes account for less than half of the shortfall, and the remainder is unexplained. Clone size and V and J calls were adopted from that table, with D and trimming inferred from the DNA. The sample table lists 150,000 to 200,000 clones, under 85% of them with a count of one. The ten most abundant clones make up 1.5% to 2% of the sample.

The CDR3 sequence holds 13 residues, the cysteine and phenylalanine included. CDR3 DNA only is kept here, 39 bases in frame from base 1. As encoded in the germline V gene, CDR1 is LGHNA while CDR2 is YNFKEQ. V sheds 1 base and J sheds 2 bases, leaving 5 bases between their ends. Study-wide conclusions, independent of this receptor: Because counts were too low, 15 to 20 rarely observed V segments, including chromosome 9 orphons, were excluded from the earlier analysis of around 640 of the donors. A total of 150 to 200 TCR beta chains were listed by the study as associated with cytomegalovirus. In this cohort, only TCR beta chains were sequenced, and detectable features were limited by the absence of alpha or paired-chain data. Correlated functional status among segregating V segments might be attributable to linkage disequilibrium, but an unknown experimental factor could not be ruled out. Broadly in line with IMGT annotations, most TCR beta V segments showed up in productive rearrangements about 90% or about 30% of the time in an earlier analysis of under 700 of the donors. Strong co-occurrence of HLA alleles, especially DR and DQ, made assigning TCR associations to individual alleles difficult. Most CMV-associated TCR beta chains appeared to be HLA-restricted in a later analysis, and the HLA associations seemed to be driven largely by CMV exposure. According to a later genetic analysis, donors in an Asian-associated ancestry cluster had fewer N-insertions in productive TCRs than the roughly 700-donor mean. While some public TCRs were present in many individuals, most TCR sequences turned up only very rarely across donors. Cytomegalovirus status was reported to be diagnosed by the classifier with high specificity and sensitivity in both the original and validation cohorts. Some IMGT-functional V segments, including TRBV6-2 and TRBV6-3, could not be told apart with the 87-base-pair reads, so those segments were excluded. The only immune exposure information available for the cohort was CMV serostatus. A group of highly shared sequence variants was considered likely to be a technical artifact of the sequencing pipeline. In a later genetic analysis, a missense DCLRE1C variant was associated with V-gene and J-gene trimming of TCR beta chains, and the association was replicated in an independent cohort. HLA typing was unavailable for some donors at each locus, so association tests used only the typed subset. The presence/absence analyses assumed that sequencing depth was roughly uniform across donors, and that assumption may not be true. A further reported finding was that TCR beta sequences accurately predicted the HLA-A and HLA-B alleles for most subjects in the first cohort. In vitro tests confirmed that a few of the cytomegalovirus-associated TCR beta chains recognize cytomegalovirus antigens. Specific HLA alleles were associated with 15,000 to 20,000 TCR beta sequences at a false discovery rate of 0.05 in a later analysis. According to a later analysis, TCR association rates differed among HLA loci, with DRB1 alleles showing the most associated TCRs and HLA-C alleles showing the fewest. In a later analysis, HLA-associated TCR beta chains were found to be more clonally expanded and to have lower generation probabilities than equally common non-associated chains. The authors suggested that the approach could potentially be extended to other disease states and immunological phenotypes. In a later analysis, several top co-occurrence clusters were reported to appear linked to parvovirus B19, influenza, CMV and Epstein-Barr virus.

In total, 600 or so healthy bone marrow donors made up the cohort. At the time of sampling, all cohort members were nominally healthy, though unrecorded immune exposures were likely present. The donor tested CMV seronegative, placing the donor among the roughly 340 seronegative members of the cohort. A peripheral blood sample was collected from each donor, and TCR beta sequencing was performed on peripheral blood mononuclear cells. The Qiagen DNeasy Blood Extraction Kit was used to extract genomic DNA from the blood cell samples. As for this clone: Its antigen is still unknown. Base qualities were left out, and no much larger clone turns up one base away.

This TCR derives from a woman younger than 45 in good health and CMV-seronegative. Sequenced material: PBMCs. In this chain, TRBV4-2 is recombined with TRBJ1-2, with the D gene not confidently named. The CDR3 in this case is CASSQGANYGYTF. The bases are TGTGCCAGCAGCCAAGGCGCCAACTATGGCTACACCTTC.